This is a list of T cell receptor beta chains from one sample in a study of blood T cells in healthy people across ages. TCRdb re-derived calls from the 5' RACE reads in MiXCR, one entry per CDR3 protein. The repertoire holds about 1.1 million distinct CDR3 sequences, with more than 30% as singletons. Source material: blood. These receptors were taken from a man aged 18 to 29 in good health. The CDR3 runs from the conserved cysteine through the conserved F or W. The order of the fields is J gene, D gene, CDR3 length, V gene, clone size, CDR3 protein, CDR3 DNA. D genes are given only for firm matches. Rows give clone size only sometimes, using once, few, many, or a class for an expanded clone.

j_gene: TRBJ2-3
d_gene: TRBD2
len: 15
v_gene: TRBV3-1
abundance: few
CDR3aa: CASSQGGGASYTQYF
CDR3nt: TGTGCCAGCAGCCAAGGCGGGGGGGCGAGTTATACGCAGTATTTT

j_gene: TRBJ2-7
d_gene: TRBD1
len: 17
v_gene: TRBV7-8
abundance: few
CDR3aa: CASSPNYPDRGFYEQYF
CDR3nt: TGTGCCAGCAGCCCTAACTACCCGGACAGGGGATTTTACGAGCAGTACTTC

j_gene: TRBJ2-3
d_gene: NA
len: 14
v_gene: TRBV3-1
abundance: NA
CDR3aa: CASSQEGHTDTQYF
CDR3nt: TGTGCCAGCAGCCAAGAAGGTCACACAGATACGCAGTATTTT

j_gene: TRBJ2-1
d_gene: TRBD1
len: 15
v_gene: TRBV10-3
abundance: NA
CDR3aa: CAVSADRGYGNEQFF
CDR3nt: TGTGCCGTCAGTGCCGACAGGGGGTATGGAAATGAGCAGTTCTTC

j_gene: TRBJ1-4
d_gene: NA
len: 14
v_gene: TRBV4-1
abundance: NA
CDR3aa: CASSQATGREKLFF
CDR3nt: TGCGCCAGCAGCCAAGCGACAGGAAGGGAAAAACTGTTTTTT

j_gene: TRBJ2-1
d_gene: TRBD2
len: 15
v_gene: TRBV5-1
abundance: few
CDR3aa: CASSLVRSTGGEQFF
CDR3nt: TGCGCCAGCAGCTTGGTACGCAGCACGGGGGGTGAGCAGTTCTTC

j_gene: TRBJ1-2
d_gene: NA
len: 15
v_gene: TRBV20-1
abundance: NA
CDR3aa: CSARDPQGLLHGYTF
CDR3nt: TGCAGTGCTAGAGATCCCCAGGGGCTGCTCCATGGCTACACCTTC

j_gene: TRBJ1-2
d_gene: TRBD1
len: 17
v_gene: TRBV27
abundance: NA
CDR3aa: CASSLSTRTGYTYGYTF
CDR3nt: TGTGCCAGCAGTTTATCGACGAGGACAGGGTATACCTATGGCTACACCTTC

j_gene: TRBJ1-2
d_gene: NA
len: 15
v_gene: TRBV6-5
abundance: NA
CDR3aa: CASSYSSNEDYGYTF
CDR3nt: TGTGCCAGCAGTTACTCCAGTAACGAGGACTATGGCTACACCTTC

j_gene: TRBJ1-2
d_gene: TRBD1
len: 14
v_gene: TRBV7-2
abundance: NA
CDR3aa: CASSSGQTAYGYTF
CDR3nt: TGTGCCAGCAGCTCGGGACAGACTGCCTATGGCTACACCTTC

j_gene: TRBJ2-2
d_gene: NA
len: 13
v_gene: TRBV7-2
abundance: NA
CDR3aa: CASSLGETGELFF
CDR3nt: TGTGCCAGCAGCTTAGGAGAAACCGGGGAGCTGTTTTTT

j_gene: TRBJ2-2
d_gene: NA
len: 16
v_gene: TRBV4-1
abundance: NA
CDR3aa: CASSQVDLVATGELFF
CDR3nt: TGCGCCAGCAGCCAAGTAGACCTTGTTGCAACCGGGGAGCTGTTTTTT

j_gene: TRBJ1-1
d_gene: NA
len: 14
v_gene: TRBV7-9
abundance: NA
CDR3aa: CASSPTLVNYEAFF
CDR3nt: TGTGCCAGCAGCCCCACCCTGGTAAATTACGAAGCTTTCTTT

j_gene: TRBJ2-3
d_gene: TRBD1
len: 15
v_gene: TRBV9
abundance: few
CDR3aa: CASSYRGSSTDTQYF
CDR3nt: TGTGCCAGCAGTTACAGGGGGAGCTCGACAGATACGCAGTATTTT

j_gene: TRBJ2-2
d_gene: NA
len: 15
v_gene: TRBV20-1
abundance: NA
CDR3aa: CSAGAGVSNTGELFF
CDR3nt: TGCAGTGCGGGAGCTGGGGTGTCGAACACCGGGGAGCTGTTTTTT

j_gene: TRBJ2-5
d_gene: NA
len: 13
v_gene: TRBV29-1
abundance: NA
CDR3aa: CSATRQGQETQYF
CDR3nt: TGCAGCGCCACCCGGCAGGGCCAAGAGACCCAGTACTTC

j_gene: TRBJ2-3
d_gene: NA
len: 15
v_gene: TRBV6-6
abundance: few
CDR3aa: CASRDTGWGTDTQYF
CDR3nt: TGTGCCAGCAGAGACACAGGGTGGGGCACAGATACGCAGTATTTT

j_gene: TRBJ1-5
d_gene: NA
len: 12
v_gene: TRBV20-1
abundance: NA
CDR3aa: CSARVANQPQHF
CDR3nt: TGCAGTGCTAGGGTCGCCAATCAGCCCCAGCATTTT

j_gene: TRBJ1-2
d_gene: TRBD1
len: 14
v_gene: TRBV2
abundance: NA
CDR3aa: CASGRGSLFYGYTF
CDR3nt: TGTGCCAGCGGCAGGGGGAGCCTTTTCTATGGCTACACCTTC

j_gene: TRBJ2-1
d_gene: NA
len: 14
v_gene: TRBV20-1
abundance: many
CDR3aa: CSASLSLRANEQFF
CDR3nt: TGCAGTGCTAGCTTGTCTCTGCGGGCCAATGAGCAGTTCTTC

j_gene: TRBJ1-1
d_gene: NA
len: 12
v_gene: TRBV9
abundance: few
CDR3aa: CASSADGAEAFF
CDR3nt: TGTGCCAGCAGCGCCGACGGGGCTGAAGCTTTCTTT

j_gene: TRBJ2-3
d_gene: NA
len: 16
v_gene: TRBV6-2/TRBV6-3
abundance: NA
CDR3aa: CASSSPTTGPLDTQYF
CDR3nt: TGTGCCAGCAGTTCCCCGACGACGGGCCCATTGGATACGCAGTATTTT

j_gene: TRBJ1-4
d_gene: NA
len: 12
v_gene: TRBV6-2/TRBV6-3
abundance: NA
CDR3aa: CASRRPLEKLFF
CDR3nt: TGTGCCAGCAGAAGGCCTTTGGAAAAACTGTTTTTT

j_gene: TRBJ2-3
d_gene: NA
len: 14
v_gene: TRBV18
abundance: once
CDR3aa: CASSPGSNGDTQYF
CDR3nt: TGTGCCAGCTCACCAGGCTCAAACGGAGATACGCAGTATTTT

j_gene: TRBJ2-2
d_gene: NA
len: 12
v_gene: TRBV20-1
abundance: NA
CDR3aa: CSARWTSGELFF
CDR3nt: TGCAGTGCTAGGTGGACAAGCGGGGAGCTGTTTTTT

j_gene: TRBJ1-1
d_gene: NA
len: 11
v_gene: TRBV20-1
abundance: few
CDR3aa: CSASENTEAFF
CDR3nt: TGCAGTGCTAGTGAGAACACTGAAGCTTTCTTT

j_gene: TRBJ2-1
d_gene: TRBD2
len: 16
v_gene: TRBV4-3
abundance: many
CDR3aa: CASSQVLRGKYNEQFF
CDR3nt: TGCGCCAGCAGCCAAGTATTGCGGGGGAAGTACAATGAGCAGTTCTTC

j_gene: TRBJ2-4
d_gene: NA
len: 12
v_gene: TRBV6-6
abundance: few
CDR3aa: CASSYETIGQYF
CDR3nt: TGTGCCAGCAGTTACGAGACAATCGGGCAGTACTTC

j_gene: TRBJ2-1
d_gene: TRBD1
len: 16
v_gene: TRBV7-2
abundance: once
CDR3aa: CASSAAGTGVNNEQFF
CDR3nt: TGTGCCAGCAGTGCGGCGGGGACAGGGGTCAACAATGAGCAGTTCTTC

j_gene: TRBJ2-2
d_gene: NA
len: 15
v_gene: TRBV29-1
abundance: NA
CDR3aa: CRWTLGQQNTGELFF
CDR3nt: TGCAGGTGGACGTTGGGTCAACAGAACACCGGGGAGCTGTTTTTT

j_gene: TRBJ1-6
d_gene: NA
len: 13
v_gene: TRBV20-1
abundance: NA
CDR3aa: CSASIDGNSPLHF
CDR3nt: TGCAGTGCTTCCATAGACGGGAATTCACCCCTCCACTTT

j_gene: TRBJ2-1
d_gene: TRBD2
len: 16
v_gene: TRBV20-1
abundance: few
CDR3aa: CSARVGTSGPDNEQFF
CDR3nt: TGCAGTGCTAGAGTAGGGACTAGCGGGCCGGATAATGAGCAGTTCTTC

j_gene: TRBJ2-7
d_gene: NA
len: 14
v_gene: TRBV28
abundance: NA
CDR3aa: CASSLLDRPYEQYF
CDR3nt: TGTGCTAGCAGCCTTTTAGACAGACCCTACGAGCAGTACTTC

j_gene: TRBJ2-5
d_gene: TRBD1
len: 13
v_gene: TRBV5-1
abundance: few
CDR3aa: CASSFNRGKTQYF
CDR3nt: TGCGCCAGCAGCTTTAACAGGGGAAAGACCCAGTACTTC

j_gene: TRBJ2-3
d_gene: NA
len: 15
v_gene: TRBV5-1
abundance: few
CDR3aa: CASSPDGKSTDTQYF
CDR3nt: TGCGCCAGCAGCCCGGACGGGAAGTCCACAGATACGCAGTATTTT

j_gene: TRBJ2-6
d_gene: NA
len: 14
v_gene: TRBV10-3
abundance: few
CDR3aa: CATQGFSGANVLTF
CDR3nt: TGTGCCACACAGGGTTTCTCTGGGGCCAACGTCCTGACTTTC

j_gene: TRBJ2-1
d_gene: NA
len: 14
v_gene: TRBV7-2
abundance: NA
CDR3aa: CASSFRGGNNEQFF
CDR3nt: TGTGCCAGCAGCTTCAGGGGGGGAAACAATGAGCAGTTCTTC

j_gene: TRBJ1-2
d_gene: TRBD1
len: 14
v_gene: TRBV27
abundance: NA
CDR3aa: CASRPGQGLLGYTF
CDR3nt: TGTGCCAGCAGACCGGGACAGGGCCTTCTCGGCTACACCTTC

j_gene: TRBJ1-2
d_gene: TRBD1
len: 15
v_gene: TRBV7-9
abundance: NA
CDR3aa: CASSSPGTGSGGYTF
CDR3nt: TGTGCCAGCAGTTCTCCGGGGACAGGGAGCGGAGGCTACACCTTC

j_gene: TRBJ2-4
d_gene: NA
len: 16
v_gene: TRBV4-3
abundance: NA
CDR3aa: CASSQVWRGATDIQYF
CDR3nt: TGCGCCAGCAGCCAAGTGTGGAGGGGGGCTACAGACATTCAGTACTTC

j_gene: TRBJ1-5
d_gene: NA
len: 15
v_gene: TRBV9
abundance: few
CDR3aa: CASSEYDQGNQPQHF
CDR3nt: TGTGCCAGCAGCGAATACGATCAGGGCAATCAGCCCCAGCATTTT

j_gene: TRBJ2-7
d_gene: NA
len: 16
v_gene: TRBV10-3
abundance: once
CDR3aa: CAISPAGDRGFYEQYF
CDR3nt: TGTGCCATCAGCCCCGCCGGGGACCGGGGGTTTTACGAGCAGTACTTC

j_gene: TRBJ2-1
d_gene: TRBD2
len: 17
v_gene: TRBV15
abundance: NA
CDR3aa: CATRDGAGGSSYNEQFF
CDR3nt: TGTGCCACCAGAGATGGAGCGGGGGGATCCTCCTACAATGAGCAGTTCTTC

j_gene: TRBJ2-2
d_gene: NA
len: 15
v_gene: TRBV7-2
abundance: NA
CDR3aa: CASSLGPGDTGELFF
CDR3nt: TGTGCCAGCAGCTTAGGTCCAGGGGACACCGGGGAGCTGTTTTTT

j_gene: TRBJ2-3
d_gene: NA
len: 16
v_gene: TRBV24-1
abundance: few
CDR3aa: CATSGWGPAGTDTQYF
CDR3nt: TGTGCCACCAGTGGCTGGGGGCCGGCCGGGACAGATACGCAGTATTTT

j_gene: TRBJ1-6
d_gene: NA
len: 13
v_gene: TRBV4-1
abundance: NA
CDR3aa: CASSQRGNSPLHF
CDR3nt: TGCGCCAGCAGCCAAAGGGGGAATTCACCCCTCCACTTT

j_gene: TRBJ1-5
d_gene: NA
len: 14
v_gene: TRBV10-3
abundance: few
CDR3aa: CAISDGGHYQPQHF
CDR3nt: TGTGCCATCAGTGATGGGGGACACTATCAGCCCCAGCATTTT

j_gene: TRBJ2-3
d_gene: NA
len: 12
v_gene: TRBV14
abundance: few
CDR3aa: CASSPGSNTQYF
CDR3nt: TGTGCCAGCAGCCCCGGGTCAAATACGCAGTATTTT

j_gene: TRBJ2-3
d_gene: TRBD2
len: 15
v_gene: TRBV2
abundance: few
CDR3aa: CASSGLAGYTDTQYF
CDR3nt: TGTGCCAGCAGCGGACTAGCGGGGTACACAGATACGCAGTATTTT

j_gene: TRBJ1-2
d_gene: NA
len: 11
v_gene: TRBV6-6
abundance: few
CDR3aa: CASTYRDGYTF
CDR3nt: TGTGCCAGCACCTACCGGGATGGCTACACCTTC

j_gene: TRBJ1-2
d_gene: NA
len: 12
v_gene: TRBV29-1
abundance: NA
CDR3aa: CSVEKPARGYTF
CDR3nt: TGCAGCGTTGAAAAACCCGCCCGAGGCTACACCTTC